This T cell receptor beta chain was sequenced during a study of graft-versus-host responses after intestinal transplantation. Clones were sequenced by immunoSEQ multiplex PCR, and TCRdb holds only the in-frame ones, with some missing. The sample records fewer than 90,000 clones, approximately 94% being singletons. Worth noting for this clone: Its cognate antigen is unknown.

The CDR3 consists of 15 residues. Germline loops: CDR1 MNHNS, CDR2 SASEGT. The ends were cut back, 3 bases at V and 7 bases at J, with 16 bases in the middle. The receptor comes from a human donor who was the organ donor for an intestinal transplant. Sequenced material: unstimulated CD4+ T cells sorted from spleen or lymph node cells, taken before transplant. V usage is TRBV6-1 and J usage is TRBJ1-5; D might be TRBD1 (5 bases). The CDR3 loop is CASSEVWGENQPQHF. DNA of the CDR3: TGTGCCAGCAGTGAGGTGTGGGGGGAGAACCAGCCCCAGCATTTT.